The T cell receptor (beta chain) described here comes from a study of monozygotic twins with inflammatory bowel disease. Regarding the study as a whole: Possibly because of limited power, concordant and discordant twins showed no difference in repertoire similarity. IBD patients showed reduced TCRbeta diversity (inverse Simpson) versus healthy co-twins. Results did not support any single strong IBD-associated signal or clonotype.

Notes on this clonotype: Its matching antigen is unknown.

For each CDR3 protein, TCRdb gives one entry from its re-call of the 5' RACE reads, without DNA. The ten most abundant clones cover roughly 2% of a sample with roughly 330,000 distinct CDR3 sequences. The CDR3 sequence is 17 residues long. Germline loops: CDR1 MDHEN, CDR2 SYDVKM. The chain is built from TRBV28 and TRBJ2-1; there is no DNA to check the TCRdb D call of TRBD2. Sequencing was done on a sample of blood. The TCR was taken from a human donor with ulcerative colitis or Crohn's disease, or a healthy co-twin of an affected twin (not recorded which). This CDR3 reads CASKGSGGSRAYNEQFF.